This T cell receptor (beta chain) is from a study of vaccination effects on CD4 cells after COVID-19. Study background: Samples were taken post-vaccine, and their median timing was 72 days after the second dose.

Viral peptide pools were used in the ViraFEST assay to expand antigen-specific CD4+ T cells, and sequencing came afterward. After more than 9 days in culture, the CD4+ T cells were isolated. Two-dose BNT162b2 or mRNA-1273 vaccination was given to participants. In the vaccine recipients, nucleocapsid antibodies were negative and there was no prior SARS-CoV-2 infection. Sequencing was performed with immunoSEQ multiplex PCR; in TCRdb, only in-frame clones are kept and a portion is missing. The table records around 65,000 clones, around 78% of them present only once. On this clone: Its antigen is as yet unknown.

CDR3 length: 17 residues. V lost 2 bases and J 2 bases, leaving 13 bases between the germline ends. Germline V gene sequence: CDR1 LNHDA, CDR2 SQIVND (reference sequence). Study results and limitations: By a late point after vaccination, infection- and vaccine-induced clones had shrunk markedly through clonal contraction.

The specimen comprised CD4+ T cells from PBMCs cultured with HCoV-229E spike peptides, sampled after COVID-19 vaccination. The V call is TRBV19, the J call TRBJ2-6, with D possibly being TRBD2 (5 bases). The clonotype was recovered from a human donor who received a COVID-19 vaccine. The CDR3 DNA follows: TGTGCCAGTAGTATAAAATCCAAGGGAGCTGGGGCCAACGTCCTGACTTTC. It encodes CASSIKSKGAGANVLTF.